Given below is one T cell receptor beta chain in context. V lost 0 bases and J lost 2, with 14 bases in between. The CDR3 has 16 amino acids. CDR1 and CDR2 (germline): MNHNS, SASEGT. TCRdb's table, derived via immunoSEQ multiplex PCR, lists solely in-frame clones and lacks some. The data contain fewer than 7,500 clones, more than 60% of them seen just once; the ten biggest clones take up about 14%. This sample is part of a study of immune evolution from preneoplasia to lung adenocarcinoma. This TCR was recovered from a person aged 65 to 85 with lung adenocarcinoma. This chain joins TRBV6-1 and TRBJ2-7, with a tentative D call TRBD1 (5 bases). What was sequenced was FFPE adjacent normal lung tissue. The DNA of the CDR3 is TGTGCCAGCAGTGAAGCGCTTAGGGGTTGGACCTACGAGCAGTACTTC. This codes for CASSEALRGWTYEQYF.